This TCR beta chain came from a study of blood T cell repertoires in COVID-19. Overall study context: From the United States, Italy and Spain came samples of acute and convalescent COVID-19. PBMCs, B-cell-depleted T cells, or T cells were the source of the cDNA or gDNA that made up the material.

V shed 5 bases, J shed 5 bases, and the junction held 4 bases outside the gene matches. The CDR3 runs to 13 residues. As handled by the study authors: Amplified reference gene primers provided the basis for estimating nucleated cell counts. TCRdb keeps only in-frame clones here, not all; method: immunoSEQ multiplex PCR. V, J and clone size are taken as reported in that table, and D and trimming were inferred from the DNA itself. Altogether around 40,000 clones are present, 79% being singletons, with the ten largest covering roughly a third. The TCR comes from an elderly woman with acute or convalescent COVID-19. The chain has TRBV12-3 or TRBV12-4 and TRBJ1-1; 8 bases align to TRBD1. Sequenced: peripheral blood. CDR3 in DNA: TGTGCCAGCAGTGACAGGGGAGCAACTGAAGCTTTCTTT. This codes for CASSDRGATEAFF.